The rows below give T cell receptor beta chains drawn from one sample of a study of molecular identifiers for immune sequencing clone quantification. One entry per CDR3 protein results from TCRdb running MiXCR on the PCR reads. The sample lists approximately 670,000 distinct CDR3 sequences, roughly 21% occurring once. The sample was naive CD8+ T cells from blood, with Jurkat cell RNA spiked in. These receptor sequences come from a human donor in good health. Some libraries in this study had Jurkat cell RNA spiked in. CDR3s include the opening cysteine and the closing phenylalanine or tryptophan. A D gene is named only where the DNA matches it firmly. The listing skips clone size in some rows; elsewhere it reads once, few, many or a size class.

TRBV27	few	TRBD1	TRBJ1-1	TGTGCCCGCAGCCCAGGGGGCCTCACTGAAGCTTTCTTT	CARSPGGLTEAFF
TRBV27	many	TRBD1	TRBJ1-1	TGTGCCAGCAGTACGACAGGGAAGGCTGAAGCTTTCTTT	CASSTTGKAEAFF
TRBV6-2/TRBV6-3	many	NA	TRBJ2-7	TGTGCCAGCACCGGGACTGGCTACGAGCAGTACTTC	CASTGTGYEQYF
TRBV28	many	TRBD1	TRBJ1-2	TGTGCCAGCAGCCAAGAGGACAGGGATAACTATGGCTACACCTTC	CASSQEDRDNYGYTF
TRBV5-6	many	NA	TRBJ2-3	TGTGCCAGCAGCGCAGACATGACAGATACGCAGTATTTT	CASSADMTDTQYF
TRBV4-3	NA	TRBD1	TRBJ1-1	TGCGCCAGCAGCCGGGACAGGTCTATATCAACTGAAGCTTTCTTT	CASSRDRSISTEAFF
TRBV4-3	NA	TRBD1	TRBJ2-1	TGCGCCAGCAGTTTTGCACAGGGGACCAATGAGCAGTTCTTC	CASSFAQGTNEQFF
TRBV13	many	NA	TRBJ2-3	TGTGCCAGCAGTTTTGACAGTCATACGCAGTATTTT	CASSFDSHTQYF
TRBV27	NA	NA	TRBJ1-4	TGTGCCAGCAGTTTATTAGAGAGTAATGAAAAACTGTTTTTT	CASSLLESNEKLFF
TRBV12-5	many	NA	TRBJ1-4	TGTGCTAGTGGTTTGAATGAAAAACTGTTTTTT	CASGLNEKLFF
TRBV28	many	NA	TRBJ1-5	TGTGCCAGCGGGCTTGGCGGCAATCAGCCCCAGCATTTT	CASGLGGNQPQHF
TRBV7-9	many	NA	TRBJ2-5	TGTGCCAGCAGCCTTACTATAGGGGAAGAGACCCAGTACTTC	CASSLTIGEETQYF
TRBV20-1	few	TRBD1	TRBJ2-5	TGCAGTGCTAGAACCACCGGGACAGGGGAGACCCAGTACTTC	CSARTTGTGETQYF
TRBV9	many	NA	TRBJ2-2	TGTGCCAGCAGCGCGGGGGTGCTAACGAACACCGGGGAGCTGTTTTTT	CASSAGVLTNTGELFF
TRBV20-1	many	NA	TRBJ1-1	TGCAGTGCTAGAGATCGGGGCACCCTTCTCTCCATGAACACTGAAGCTTTCTTT	CSARDRGTLLSMNTEAFF
TRBV2	many	TRBD1	TRBJ1-5	TGTGCCAGCAGGGACAGGAATCAGCCCCAGCATTTT	CASRDRNQPQHF
TRBV5-4	many	NA	TRBJ2-7	TGTGCCAGCAGCCCTAAAGATGTAGTCTACGAGCAGTACTTC	CASSPKDVVYEQYF
TRBV7-9	NA	NA	TRBJ1-3	TGTGCCAGCAGCCATTATCCCTGGACTGGTGACTCTGGAAACACCATATATTTT	CASSHYPWTGDSGNTIYF
TRBV4-1	many	NA	TRBJ2-7	TGCGCCAGCAGCCAAGAAGGGGCGGGCGAGCAGTACTTC	CASSQEGAGEQYF
TRBV7-9	NA	NA	TRBJ2-1	TGTGCCAGCAGCTTAGGGAACTACAATGGGCAGTTCTTC	CASSLGNYNGQFF
TRBV7-9	many	TRBD2	TRBJ2-7	TGTGCCAGCAGCCCCAGCGGGAGTTGGTACGAGCAGTACTTC	CASSPSGSWYEQYF
TRBV2	NA	NA	TRBJ2-1	TGTGCCAGCAGTGAGCCCCCTCCCAGTAGGAGATACAATGAGCAGTTCTTC	CASSEPPPSRRYNEQFF
TRBV2	many	NA	TRBJ2-2	TGTGCCAGCAGGGGGGACGGTCCCGGGGAGCTGTTTTTT	CASRGDGPGELFF
TRBV24-1	many	TRBD1	TRBJ1-5	TGTGCCACCAGTGAACGGGACAGGGAAGGGCCCCAGCATTTT	CATSERDREGPQHF
TRBV9	NA	NA	TRBJ2-7	TGTGCCAGCAGCGTAGGGGGTTTATCAGGTGGCGAGCAGTACTTC	CASSVGGLSGGEQYF
TRBV11-2	few	NA	TRBJ2-7	TGTGCCAGCAGCTTTTTCAGGGGCGAGGGAGGCTACGAGCAGTACTTC	CASSFFRGEGGYEQYF
TRBV4-3	many	NA	TRBJ1-1	TGCGCCAGCAGCCAAGAGGCAGGAATGGCTTTCTTT	CASSQEAGMAFF
TRBV30	many	TRBD1	TRBJ2-3	TGTGCCTGGAGTGGGGGACAGGGCTTCACAGATACGCAGTATTTT	CAWSGGQGFTDTQYF
TRBV14	many	NA	TRBJ2-7	TGTGCCAGCAGGCGGGCCTCGGATTCGGGTCGGCAGTACTTC	CASRRASDSGRQYF
TRBV27	NA	NA	TRBJ2-1	TGTGCCAGCAACCCCAGCTCGGGGGCTAGCTCCTACAATGAGCAGTTCTTC	CASNPSSGASSYNEQFF
TRBV27	few	TRBD2	TRBJ2-1	TGTGCCAGCCGAGCAGTGGCGGGGGGTAACAATGAGCAGTTCTTC	CASRAVAGGNNEQFF
TRBV2	many	TRBD2	TRBJ2-3	TGTGCCAGCTGTGAACGGACTAGCGGGACAGATACGCAGTATTTT	CASCERTSGTDTQYF
TRBV18	many	NA	TRBJ1-1	TGTGCCAGCTCACCTGCGGGGACCGACACTGAAGCTTTCTTT	CASSPAGTDTEAFF
TRBV20-1	many	NA	TRBJ2-3	TGCAGTGCTAGAGACCCGGGAACAAGCACAGATACGCAGTATTTT	CSARDPGTSTDTQYF
TRBV6-6	many	NA	TRBJ2-3	TGTGCCAGCAGTGTCACCGGGAGCCAGAGGGATACGCAGTATTTT	CASSVTGSQRDTQYF
TRBV16	many	NA	TRBJ1-1	TGTGCCAGCAGCCAATGGGGCGACACTGAAGCTTTCTTT	CASSQWGDTEAFF
TRBV19	many	NA	TRBJ1-3	TGTGCCAGTAGTATGGCTGCGGGGGTCGGAAACACCATATATTTT	CASSMAAGVGNTIYF
TRBV28	many	TRBD2	TRBJ2-7	TGTGCCAGCAGGTCTAGCGGGGGCTACGAGCAGTACTTC	CASRSSGGYEQYF
TRBV28	NA	NA	TRBJ2-7	TGTGCCAGCAGCCCCTCGGGGGCTCCCCACGAGCAGTACTTC	CASSPSGAPHEQYF
TRBV24-1	few	NA	TRBJ2-5	TGTGCCACCAGTGACGTAAACCAAGAGACCCAGTACTTC	CATSDVNQETQYF
TRBV12-3/TRBV12-4	many	TRBD1	TRBJ1-4	TGTGCCAGCACCCCGGGACAGGAGAATGAAAAACTGTTTTTT	CASTPGQENEKLFF
TRBV7-2	many	TRBD2	TRBJ2-7	TGTGCCAGCAGCTTAGGCTCTAGCGGGGGGGGCCGGTTTCCGGAGCAGTACTTC	CASSLGSSGGGRFPEQYF
TRBV6-5	NA	NA	TRBJ2-7	TGTGCCAGCAGTTACGTCCAGGGAAGTACCGAGCAGTACTTC	CASSYVQGSTEQYF
TRBV27	NA	NA	TRBJ2-7	TGTGCCAGCAGTTTTAAGGTAGCCTACGAGCAGTACTTC	CASSFKVAYEQYF
TRBV5-5	few	TRBD2	TRBJ2-7	TGTGCCAGCAGCTTGTACGGGGAGGGCTACGAGCAGTACTTC	CASSLYGEGYEQYF
TRBV6-6	many	NA	TRBJ1-1	TGTGCCAGCAGTCGCCTCCCCGGGGCGAACACTGAAGCTTTCTTT	CASSRLPGANTEAFF